This T cell receptor (beta chain) was identified during a study of blood T cell repertoires in COVID-19. Turning to the study itself: The study drew acute and convalescent COVID-19 samples from the United States, Italy and Spain. T cells, B-cell-depleted T cells, or PBMCs supplied cDNA or gDNA.

This clone was seen only once. CDR1 and CDR2 from the germline V gene are KGHDR and SFDVKD. J gave up 14 bases and V 4 bases, and 16 bases lay outside the gene matches. The CDR3 totals 15 residues. In the original workflow: Scientists estimated how many nucleated cells there were by amplifying reference gene primers. The table came from immunoSEQ multiplex PCR; TCRdb's copy has only in-frame clones and leaves some out. D and trimming come from the DNA, and the V and J calls and clone size come from that table. The data contain approximately 210,000 clones, approximately 84% of them singletons. The source material was peripheral blood. The chain couples TRBV24-1 to TRBJ2-1; 7 positions agree with TRBD2. The TCR originated in a woman aged 70-85 years with active or convalescent COVID-19. The CDR3 region has the DNA TGTGCCACCAGTGAATCCCCCTCAAGACTAGCTACTAAGTTCTTC. Protein sequence: CATSESPSRLATKFF.